This entry lists 25 T cell receptor beta chains sequenced from one sample in a study of preoperative IRX-2 immunotherapy in early breast cancer. Treatment specified: preoperative locoregional IRX-2 cytokine immunotherapy. The assay was immunoSEQ multiplex PCR, and TCRdb's table has in-frame clones only and misses some. Among around 60,000 clones listed, roughly 94% were seen once. Sample collection was performed from a patient treated with IRX-2 immunotherapy. The receptors originated from a human donor with breast cancer.

The chain carries TRBV7-2 and TRBJ2-2, with a weak D call TRBD1 (6 bases). The CDR3 sequence is 16 residues long. Germline lookup yields CDR1 SGHTA and CDR2 FQGNSA. V was pared by 5 bases and J by 0 bases, with 13 bases between. The CDR3 DNA reads as TGTGCCAGCAGCCCCCGAGGGGGATCGAACACCGGGGAGCTGTTTTTT. This sequence encodes CASSPRGGSNTGELFF.

This chain links TRBV10-3 with TRBJ2-5, with D possibly matching TRBD2 (7 bases). Germline-derived CDR1 and CDR2 are ENHRY and SYGVKD. The CDR3 extends over 17 amino acids. The V end was cut by 3 bases, the J end by 7 bases, with 24 bases between. The CDR3 DNA is TGTGCCATCAGTGACCCATCGGGGGGCCCGGGTTTGGGGACCCAGTACTTC. Protein: CAISDPSGGPGLGTQYF.

The chain uses TRBV10-3 and TRBJ1-4; 7 nucleotides align to TRBD1. The length of the CDR3 is 13 residues. The V gene end was trimmed by 10 bases and the J gene end by 8 bases; junction bases not matched to a gene: 10. CDR1 and CDR2 from the germline V gene are ENHRY and SYGVKD. In DNA, the CDR3 is TGTGCCACCCAAAGGGGGCTGGGGGAAAAACTGTTTTTT. This encodes CATQRGLGEKLFF.

The chain joins TRBV6-1 to TRBJ2-5; 11 nucleotides line up with TRBD1. The CDR3 runs 13 residues. The V gene end was trimmed by 6 bases and the J gene end by 5 bases; junction bases not matched to a gene: 2. Germline CDR1 is MNHNS and CDR2 is SASEGT. CDR3 loop: CASRDRGHETQYF. DNA for the CDR3: TGTGCCAGCAGGGACAGGGGGCACGAGACCCAGTACTTC.

The V call is TRBV18, the J call TRBJ2-3; the D is unclear. This CDR3 is built from 15 residues. Germline assignment: CDR1 KGHSH and CDR2 LQKENI. V was clipped by 0 bases and J by 2 bases, with 9 bases between them. The CDR3 is CASSPPVQSTDTQYF. The CDR3 nucleotides are TGTGCCAGCTCACCACCGGTGCAGTCCACAGATACGCAGTATTTT.

The gene calls are TRBV28 and TRBJ2-1; TRBD2 might be the D (6 bases). Germline CDR1 reads MDHEN; CDR2 reads SYDVKM. This CDR3 is built from 16 residues. The V end was cut by 5 bases, the J end by 2 bases, with 16 bases between. The CDR3 bases are TGTGCCAGCAGTCACAGCGGCGGGGCGACCTACAATGAGCAGTTCTTC. Amino acid sequence: CASSHSGGATYNEQFF.

V gene TRBV28 combines with J gene TRBJ2-2, with 9 bases that match TRBD2. The CDR3 length is 18 residues. V shed 3 bases, J shed 7 bases, and the junction held 15 bases outside the gene matches. Germline CDR1 is MDHEN and CDR2 is SYDVKM. CDR3 sequence (DNA): TGTGCCAGCAGTTTGGGCTCCCCTAGCGGGACCCGAAGCGGGGAGCTGTTTTTT. It specifies CASSLGSPSGTRSGELFF.

The V call is TRBV10-3, the J call TRBJ2-2, with 10 bases that match TRBD2. This CDR3 spans 15 amino acids. The junction had 4 bases not matched to a gene; V was cut back by 8 bases and J by 1 base. The V gene's germline CDR1 is ENHRY and CDR2 SYGVKD. The CDR3 spells CAIRGTSENTGELFF. The CDR3 DNA follows: TGTGCCATCCGCGGGACTAGCGAGAACACCGGGGAGCTGTTTTTT.

The chain has TRBV6-1 and TRBJ1-5; D is ambiguous. V lost 7 bases, J lost 3 bases, and 16 bases lay in between. CDR1 is MNHNS, CDR2 SASEGT, per germline. The CDR3 is 15 amino acids. The chain's CDR3 is CASTFPTRNNQPQHF. The CDR3 coding sequence is TGTGCCAGCACGTTCCCAACCAGAAACAATCAGCCCCAGCATTTT.

This sequence joins TRBV13 and TRBJ1-2, with 7 bases that match TRBD1. The trim removed 8 bases at V and 2 bases at J, leaving 11 bases unmatched. The CDR3 has 15 residues. Germline-derived CDR1 and CDR2 are PRHDT and FYEKMQ (reference sequence). CDR3 protein: CASHHAQGQNYGYTF. The CDR3 DNA reads as TGTGCCAGCCACCACGCCCAGGGACAGAACTATGGCTACACCTTC.

The chain combines TRBV28 with TRBJ2-1; TRBD2 aligns across 10 bases. From germline, CDR1 is MDHEN and CDR2 SYDVKM. The CDR3 length is 17 residues. Unmatched junction bases numbered 13, after V lost 5 bases and J lost 6 bases. Here the CDR3 reads CASSDADIAGGLNEQFF. CDR3 nucleotides: TGTGCCAGCAGTGATGCCGACATAGCGGGGGGCCTCAATGAGCAGTTCTTC.

The V and J genes are TRBV5-4 and TRBJ1-2, with D maybe TRBD1 (5 bases). Germline assignment: CDR1 SGHNT and CDR2 YYREEE (reference sequence). The CDR3 extends over 14 amino acids. Trimming left V 1 base short and J 3 bases short, with 10 bases between. This CDR3 is CASSLWGDYYGYTF. DNA of the CDR3: TGTGCCAGCAGCTTGTGGGGGGACTACTATGGCTACACCTTC.

CDR3 nucleotide sequence: TGTGCCAGCAGTCACCGACCCTTGGGGCTAGCGGACCAGCACGATACGCAGTATTTT. As protein: CASSHRPLGLADQHDTQYF. V and J are TRBV6-4 and TRBJ2-3; 7 bases are a match to TRBD2. This CDR3 is 19 amino acids long. Unmatched junction bases numbered 23, after V lost 5 bases and J lost 6 bases. Germline-derived CDR1 and CDR2 are MRHNA and SNTAGT.

The chain recombines TRBV29-1 with TRBJ2-5; D gene unclear. The CDR3 loop spans 15 amino acids. V lost 5 bases to trimming and J lost 2 bases, with 18 bases between them. CDR1 is SQVTM and CDR2 is ANQGSEA in the germline V gene. This CDR3 is CSVLIGGGQQETQYF. In nucleotides, the CDR3 is TGCAGCGTTCTAATTGGCGGTGGGCAGCAAGAGACCCAGTACTTC.

The gene calls are TRBV7-9 and TRBJ2-7; the D gene is possibly TRBD1 (6 bases). V was shortened by 4 bases and J by 1 base, with 23 bases between the two germline ends. Germline lookup yields CDR1 SEHNR and CDR2 FQNEAQ (reference sequence). This CDR3 has 18 residues. The CDR3 reads CASSSLFMDSPLSYEQYF. CDR3 coding DNA: TGTGCCAGCAGCTCCCTCTTCATGGACAGCCCATTATCCTACGAGCAGTACTTC.

V and J are TRBV6-5 and TRBJ2-3; TRBD2 matches at 12 bases. There are 14 residues in the CDR3. Losses at the gene ends were 5 bases for V and 5 bases for J; bases not matched to a gene: 2. Germline V gives CDR1 MNHEY, CDR2 SVGAGI. DNA of the CDR3: TGTGCCAGCAGTCTGGGACTAGCGGGAGATACGCAGTATTTT. Its protein is CASSLGLAGDTQYF.

The rearrangement links TRBV28 to TRBJ1-6; D gene ambiguous. CDR1 is MDHEN and CDR2 is SYDVKM in the germline V gene. V shed 2 bases and J shed 10 bases, with 6 bases lying between them. This CDR3 is 12 amino acids long. The CDR3 sequence is CASSLGESPLHF. CDR3 DNA: TGTGCCAGCAGTTTAGGGGAATCACCCCTCCACTTT.

This sequence joins TRBV5-8 and TRBJ2-2; maybe TRBD2 (5 bases). The CDR3 is 14 amino acids. Germline CDR1 is SGHTS and CDR2 is YDEGEE. V was clipped by 6 bases and J by 4 bases, with 13 bases between them. The CDR3 DNA is TGTGCCAGCATTTCCCGGGGAATCACCGGGGAGCTGTTTTTT. Amino acids: CASISRGITGELFF. Full variable domain (rest looked up from reference TRBV5-8 and TRBJ2-2): EAGVTQSPTHLIKTRGQQATLRCSPISGHTSVYWYQQALGLGLQFLLWYDEGEERNRGNFPPRFSGRQFPNYSSELNVNALELEDSALYLCASISRGITGELFFGEGSRLTVL.

This clone occurred a few times. This chain links TRBV18 with TRBJ2-1; D is possibly TRBD1 or TRBD2 (5 bases each). V dropped 4 bases and J dropped 1 base, with 11 bases sitting between them. This CDR3 contains 15 residues. CDR1 is KGHSH and CDR2 is LQKENI in the germline V gene. CDR3: CASSRDVVSYNEQFF. Here the CDR3 DNA reads TGTGCCAGCTCACGGGACGTCGTTTCCTACAATGAGCAGTTCTTC.

This sequence joins TRBV27 and TRBJ1-5, with TRBD1 as a possible D gene (5 bases). The V and J ends lost 5 bases and 4 bases respectively, with 15 bases between them. Germline V gene sequence: CDR1 MNHEY, CDR2 SMNVEV (reference sequence). The CDR3 length is 15 residues. CDR3 sequence reads: CASSLRGTGNQPQHF. As DNA, the CDR3 is TGTGCCAGCAGTCTCCGGGGGACGGGTAATCAGCCCCAGCATTTT.

J is TRBJ2-3 and V is TRBV7-3; TRBD2 agrees at 7 bases. The length of the CDR3 is 15 residues. V gave up 5 bases and J gave up 0 bases; unmatched junction bases: 5. From germline, CDR1 is SGHTA and CDR2 FQGTGA. In nucleotides, the CDR3 is TGTGCCAGCAGCCAAAGCGGGGTTAGCACAGATACGCAGTATTTT. Encoded protein: CASSQSGVSTDTQYF.

V gene TRBV29-1 combines with J gene TRBJ2-1, with 8 bases fitting TRBD2. The CDR3 consists of 14 residues. After removal of 5 bases from V and 5 bases from J, the junction contained 8 bases not matched to a gene. CDR1 is SQVTM, CDR2 ANQGSEA, per germline. The DNA for the CDR3 is TGCAGCGTTCTGTCGGGGGGGGGTGACAATGAGCAGTTCTTC. Translation: CSVLSGGGDNEQFF.

This clone was detected only once. The V and J genes are TRBV7-3 and TRBJ2-4; 10 nucleotides align to TRBD1. The CDR3 extends over 19 amino acids. The germline gives CDR1 SGHTA, CDR2 FQGTGA. V shed 4 bases, J shed 0 bases, and the junction held 12 bases outside the gene matches. This chain's CDR3 is CASSSRDRGARLAKNIQYF. CDR3 coding DNA: TGTGCCAGCAGCTCCCGGGACAGGGGAGCGAGGCTAGCCAAAAACATTCAGTACTTC.

CDR3 loop: CASSFGPGLLTSTDTQYF. The CDR3, as DNA: TGTGCCAGCAGCTTTGGGCCGGGGCTACTTACTAGCACAGATACGCAGTATTTT. The chain uses TRBV7-6 and TRBJ2-3; D is perhaps TRBD1 or TRBD2 (5 bases each). Germline CDR1 and CDR2: SGHVS and FNYEAQ. This CDR3 is 18 amino acids long. Deletions cut 3 bases from V and 0 bases from J, with 19 bases between.

The chain has TRBV20-1 and TRBJ2-7, with 9 bases matching TRBD1. The CDR3 spans 11 residues. Germline V gene data show CDR1 as DFQATT and CDR2 as SNEGSKA (reference sequence). Germline trimming cut 7 bases from V and 7 bases from J; bases unmatched to any gene: 5. The CDR3 coding sequence is TGCAGTGTGGGACAGGGTTTGGAGCAGTACTTC. It is translated as CSVGQGLEQYF.